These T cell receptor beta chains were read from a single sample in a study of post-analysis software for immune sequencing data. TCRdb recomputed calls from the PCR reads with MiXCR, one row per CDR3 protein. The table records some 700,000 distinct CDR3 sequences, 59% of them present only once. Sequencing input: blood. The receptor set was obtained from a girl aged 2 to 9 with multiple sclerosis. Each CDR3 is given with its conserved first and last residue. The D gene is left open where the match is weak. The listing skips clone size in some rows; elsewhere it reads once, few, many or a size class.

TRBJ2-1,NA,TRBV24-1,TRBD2,CATSDFGRDNNEQFF,TGTGCCACCAGTGATTTCGGGAGGGACAACAATGAGCAGTTCTTC
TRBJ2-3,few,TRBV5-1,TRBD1,CASRNWTGRSGQYF,TGCGCCAGCAGGAACTGGACAGGGAGGAGTGGGCAGTATTTT
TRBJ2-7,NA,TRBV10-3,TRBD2,CAISKGLAGGHEQYF,TGTGCCATCAGTAAGGGACTAGCGGGAGGACACGAGCAGTACTTC
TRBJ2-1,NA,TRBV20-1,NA,CSAGISDYNEQFF,TGCAGTGCTGGGATCAGCGACTACAATGAGCAGTTCTTC
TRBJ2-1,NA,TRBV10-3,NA,CAIRMDPRASSYNEQFF,TGTGCCATCAGAATGGACCCAAGGGCAAGCTCCTACAATGAGCAGTTCTTC
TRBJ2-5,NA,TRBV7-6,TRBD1,CASSSTGRAETQYF,TGTGCCAGCAGCTCGACAGGGCGGGCGGAGACCCAGTACTTC
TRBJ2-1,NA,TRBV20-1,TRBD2,CGASGLAGDEQFF,TGCGGTGCGTCGGGACTAGCGGGTGATGAGCAGTTCTTC
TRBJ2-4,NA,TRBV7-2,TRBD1,CASSRGTGTIALAKNIQYF,TGTGCCAGCAGCCGGGGGACAGGGACAATCGCGCTAGCCAAAAACATTCAGTACTTC
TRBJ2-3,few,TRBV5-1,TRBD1,CASSSGTGLSTDTQYF,TGCGCCAGCAGCTCGGGGACAGGACTTAGCACAGATACGCAGTATTTT
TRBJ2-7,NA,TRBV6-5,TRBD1,CASRRQGRDYEQYF,TGTGCCAGCAGGCGACAGGGACGGGACTACGAGCAGTACTTC
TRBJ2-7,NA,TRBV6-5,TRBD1,CASSLTGDRYEQYF,TGTGCCAGCAGCCTGACAGGGGACCGCTACGAGCAGTACTTC
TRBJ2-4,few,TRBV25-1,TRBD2,CASSGSSGGEQYF,TGTGCCAGCAGTGGGTCTAGCGGTGGTGAGCAGTACTTC
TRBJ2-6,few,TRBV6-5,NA,CASSFSGRLLSGANVLTF,TGTGCCAGCAGTTTTTCGGGACGGCTACTCTCTGGGGCCAACGTCCTGACTTTC
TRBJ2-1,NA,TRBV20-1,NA,CSASRGRVSYNEQFF,TGCAGTGCTAGTAGGGGGAGGGTCTCCTACAATGAGCAGTTCTTC
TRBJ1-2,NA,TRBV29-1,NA,CSVGFSVSFNYGYTF,TGCAGCGTTGGATTTTCGGTTTCTTTTAACTATGGCTACACCTTC
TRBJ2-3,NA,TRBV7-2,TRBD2,CASSLVTGGADTQYF,TGTGCCAGCAGCTTAGTTACGGGAGGAGCAGATACGCAGTATTTT
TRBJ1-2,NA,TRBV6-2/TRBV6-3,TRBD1,CASSSGQGGNYGYTF,TGTGCCAGCAGTTCTGGACAGGGTGGAAACTATGGCTACACCTTC
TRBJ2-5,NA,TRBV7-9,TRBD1,CASSSFRGRQETQYF,TGTGCCAGCAGCTCATTCAGGGGGCGGCAAGAGACCCAGTACTTC
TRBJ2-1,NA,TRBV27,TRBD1,CASSPLGQGANNEQFF,TGTGCCAGCAGTCCCCTGGGACAGGGGGCTAACAATGAGCAGTTCTTC
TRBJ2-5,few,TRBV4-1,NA,CASSAGSRAGQETQYF,TGCGCCAGCAGCGCCGGGTCAAGAGCGGGCCAAGAGACCCAGTACTTC
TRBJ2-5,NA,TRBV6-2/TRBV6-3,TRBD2,CASSAGLASFQETQYF,TGTGCCAGCAGTGCCGGACTAGCTTCGTTCCAAGAGACCCAGTACTTC
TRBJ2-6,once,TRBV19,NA,CASSKRPVQGSGANVLTF,TGTGCCAGTAGTAAACGACCGGTTCAGGGCTCCGGGGCCAACGTCCTGACTTTC
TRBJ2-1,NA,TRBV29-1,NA,CSVEDLTSSNEQFF,TGCAGCGTTGAAGATCTAACCAGTTCCAATGAGCAGTTCTTC
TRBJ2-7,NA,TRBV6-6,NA,CASSYTDRSSYEQYF,TGTGCCAGCAGTTACACCGACAGGAGCTCCTACGAGCAGTACTTC
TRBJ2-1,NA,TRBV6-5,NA,CASSYSNSYNEQFF,TGTGCCAGCAGTTATTCCAACTCCTACAATGAGCAGTTCTTC
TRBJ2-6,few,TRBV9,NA,CASSVATTVGANVLTF,TGTGCCAGCAGCGTAGCTACGACAGTTGGGGCCAACGTCCTGACTTTC
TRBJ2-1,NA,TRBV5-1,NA,CASSLTRRGVYNEQFF,TGCGCCAGCAGCCTGACCCGACGAGGGGTCTACAATGAGCAGTTCTTC
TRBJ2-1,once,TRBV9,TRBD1,CASTLSRTGDNEQFF,TGTGCCAGCACCTTATCGCGAACAGGGGACAATGAGCAGTTCTTC
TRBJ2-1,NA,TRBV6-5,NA,CASSYSVNRPWWAGSNEQFF,TGTGCCAGCAGTTACTCGGTAAATCGTCCATGGTGGGCAGGGAGTAATGAGCAGTTCTTC
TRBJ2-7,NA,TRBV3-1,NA,CASSQAGGSGEQYF,TGTGCCAGCAGCCAAGCGGGGGGCTCGGGGGAGCAGTACTTC
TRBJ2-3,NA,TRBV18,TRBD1,CASSPPGTGGTDTQYF,TGTGCCAGCTCACCACCCGGGACAGGGGGCACAGATACGCAGTATTTT
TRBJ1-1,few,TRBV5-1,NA,CASSLDGLEAFF,TGCGCCAGCAGCTTGGACGGGCTTGAAGCTTTCTTT
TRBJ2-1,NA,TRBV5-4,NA,CASSSPGEGYNEQFF,TGTGCCAGCAGCTCTCCGGGAGAGGGCTACAATGAGCAGTTCTTC
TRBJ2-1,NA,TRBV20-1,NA,CSALPRTRGNNYNEQFF,TGCAGTGCTCTTCCTAGGACAAGGGGGAACAATTACAATGAGCAGTTCTTC
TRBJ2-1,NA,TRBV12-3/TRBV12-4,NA,CASKGLAYNEQFF,TGTGCCAGCAAGGGGTTGGCCTACAATGAGCAGTTCTTC
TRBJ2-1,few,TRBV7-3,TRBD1,CASSATGDEQFF,TGTGCCAGCAGCGCGACAGGGGATGAGCAGTTCTTC
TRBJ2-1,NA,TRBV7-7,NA,CASSLLFAGPNEQFF,TGTGCCAGCAGCTTACTGTTTGCGGGCCCCAATGAGCAGTTCTTC
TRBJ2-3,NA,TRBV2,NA,CASRGLDTQYF,TGTGCCAGCAGGGGTTTGGATACGCAGTATTTT
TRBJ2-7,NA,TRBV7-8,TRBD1,CASRLRTGGYEQYF,TGTGCCAGCAGATTACGGACAGGGGGCTACGAGCAGTACTTC
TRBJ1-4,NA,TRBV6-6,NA,CASSNDVYGKLFF,TGTGCCAGCAGTAACGACGTTTACGGAAAACTGTTTTTT
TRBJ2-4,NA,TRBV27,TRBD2,CASRETSGIQYF,TGTGCCAGCAGAGAAACTAGCGGCATTCAGTACTTC
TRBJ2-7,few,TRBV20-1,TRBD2,CSAQYITTSGRAAEQYF,TGCAGTGCTCAGTATATAACAACTAGCGGGAGGGCAGCCGAGCAGTACTTC
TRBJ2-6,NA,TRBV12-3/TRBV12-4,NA,CASTFRGSGANVRTF,TGTGCCAGCACCTTTAGGGGCTCTGGGGCCAACGTCCGGACTTTC
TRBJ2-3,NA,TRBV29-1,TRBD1,CSATAGTGYTDTQYF,TGCAGCGCAACTGCCGGGACAGGCTACACAGATACGCAGTATTTT
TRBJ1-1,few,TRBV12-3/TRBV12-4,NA,CASRTAGLNTEAFF,TGTGCCAGCAGGACAGCAGGCCTGAACACTGAAGCTTTCTTT
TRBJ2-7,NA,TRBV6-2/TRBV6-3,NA,CASSYYAGDRDEQYF,TGTGCCAGCAGTTACTATGCAGGGGATCGCGACGAGCAGTACTTC
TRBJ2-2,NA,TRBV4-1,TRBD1,CASSQAGWQGDGELFF,TGCGCCAGCAGCCAAGCGGGTTGGCAGGGGGACGGGGAGCTGTTTTTT
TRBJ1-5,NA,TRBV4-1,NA,CASSPGVAGNQPQHF,TGCGCCAGCAGCCCAGGGGTTGCGGGCAATCAGCCCCAGCATTTT
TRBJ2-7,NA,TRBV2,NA,CASSGLLNEQYF,TGTGCCAGCAGTGGTCTCCTGAACGAGCAGTACTTC
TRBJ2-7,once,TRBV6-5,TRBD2,CASSYSGGGRTSYEQYF,TGTGCCAGCAGTTACTCCGGGGGCGGGAGGACCTCCTACGAGCAGTACTTC
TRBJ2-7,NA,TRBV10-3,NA,CAIGDSVKYEQYF,TGTGCCATTGGGGACTCAGTAAAATACGAGCAGTACTTC
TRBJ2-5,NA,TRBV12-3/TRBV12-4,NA,CASSLAPGTWDAQGETQYF,TGTGCCAGCAGTTTAGCCCCCGGGACCTGGGACGCTCAGGGCGAGACCCAGTACTTC
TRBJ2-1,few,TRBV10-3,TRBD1,CAISGTGSQNEQFF,TGTGCCATCAGTGGGACAGGGTCACAAAATGAGCAGTTCTTC
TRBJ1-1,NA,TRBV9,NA,CASSVGRENTEAFF,TGTGCCAGCAGCGTAGGGCGAGAGAACACTGAAGCTTTCTTT
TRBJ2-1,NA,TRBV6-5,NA,CASRDPTDNEQFF,TGTGCCAGCAGGGACCCGACCGACAATGAGCAGTTCTTC